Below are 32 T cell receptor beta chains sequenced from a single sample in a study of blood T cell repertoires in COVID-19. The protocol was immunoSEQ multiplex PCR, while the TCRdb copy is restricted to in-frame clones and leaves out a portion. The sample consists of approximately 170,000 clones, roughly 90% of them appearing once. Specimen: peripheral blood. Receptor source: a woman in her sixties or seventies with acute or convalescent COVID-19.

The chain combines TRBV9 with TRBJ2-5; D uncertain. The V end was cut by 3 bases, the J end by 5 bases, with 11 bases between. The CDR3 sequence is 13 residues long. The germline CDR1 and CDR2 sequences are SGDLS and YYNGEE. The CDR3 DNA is TGTGCCAGCAGCGACCCCTTGGAGGAGACCCAGTACTTC. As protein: CASSDPLEETQYF.

The chain's CDR3 is CASSLGGGPTDTQYF. In nucleotides, the CDR3 is TGCGCCAGCAGCTTGGGCGGGGGGCCCACAGATACGCAGTATTTT. This chain uses TRBV5-1 with TRBJ2-3; 8 nucleotides agree with TRBD2. The CDR3 covers 15 residues. CDR1 and CDR2 (germline): SGHRS, YFSETQ. With 0 bases clipped from V and 2 bases from J, the junction kept 2 bases outside the gene matches.

The CDR3 reads CASRPGQGTNYGYTF. CDR3 nucleotides: TGCGCCAGCCGTCCGGGACAGGGGACTAACTATGGCTACACCTTC. The chain recombines TRBV5-1 with TRBJ1-2, with 10 bases matching TRBD1. Germline values: CDR1 SGHRS, CDR2 YFSETQ. V lost 7 bases and J lost 0; bases outside the gene matches: 6. The CDR3 runs to 15 residues.

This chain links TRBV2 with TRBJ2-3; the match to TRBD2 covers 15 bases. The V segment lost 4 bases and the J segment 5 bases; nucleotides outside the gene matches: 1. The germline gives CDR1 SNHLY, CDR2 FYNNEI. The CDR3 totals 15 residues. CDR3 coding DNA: TGTGCCAGCAGTGGGACTAGCGGGAGGGTAGATACGCAGTATTTT. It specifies CASSGTSGRVDTQYF.

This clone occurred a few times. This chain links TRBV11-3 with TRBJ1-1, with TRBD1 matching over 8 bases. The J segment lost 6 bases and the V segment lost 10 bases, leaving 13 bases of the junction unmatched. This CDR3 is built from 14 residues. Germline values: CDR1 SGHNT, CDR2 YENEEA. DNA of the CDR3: TGTGCCACCCCCCCGGGACAGGTTGTTGCTGAAGCTTTCTTT. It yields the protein CATPPGQVVAEAFF.

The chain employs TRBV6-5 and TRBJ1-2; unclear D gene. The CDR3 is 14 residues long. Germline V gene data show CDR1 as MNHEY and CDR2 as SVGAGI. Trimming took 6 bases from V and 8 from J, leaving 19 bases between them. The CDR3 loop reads CASSRGPVLNGYTF. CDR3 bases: TGTGCCAGCAGCCGCGGGCCAGTCCTGAACGGCTACACCTTC.

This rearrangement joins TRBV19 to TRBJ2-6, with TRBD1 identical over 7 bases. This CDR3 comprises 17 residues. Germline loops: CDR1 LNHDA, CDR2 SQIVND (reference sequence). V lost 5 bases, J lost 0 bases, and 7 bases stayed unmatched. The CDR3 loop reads CASSARDSTSGANVLTF. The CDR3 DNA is TGTGCCAGTAGTGCCCGGGACAGCACCTCTGGGGCCAACGTCCTGACTTTC.

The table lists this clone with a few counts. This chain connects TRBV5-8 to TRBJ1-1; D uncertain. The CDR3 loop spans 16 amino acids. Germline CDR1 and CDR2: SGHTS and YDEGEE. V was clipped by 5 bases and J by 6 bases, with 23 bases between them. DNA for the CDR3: TGTGCCAGCAGATCAGTTTTTACCCGACACGATCCTGAAGCTTTCTTT. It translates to CASRSVFTRHDPEAFF.

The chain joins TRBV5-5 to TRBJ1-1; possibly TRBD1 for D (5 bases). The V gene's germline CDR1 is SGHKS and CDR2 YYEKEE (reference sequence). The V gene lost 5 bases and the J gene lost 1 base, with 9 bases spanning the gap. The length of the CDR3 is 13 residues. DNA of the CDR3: TGTGCCAGCAGGCGGGACTGGAACACTGAAGCTTTCTTT. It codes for CASRRDWNTEAFF.

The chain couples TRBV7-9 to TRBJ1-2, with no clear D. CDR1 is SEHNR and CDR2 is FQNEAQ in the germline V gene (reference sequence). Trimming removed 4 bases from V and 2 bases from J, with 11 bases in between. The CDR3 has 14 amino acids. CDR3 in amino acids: CASSYTTTNYGYTF. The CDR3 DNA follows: TGTGCCAGCAGCTACACAACAACAAACTATGGCTACACCTTC.

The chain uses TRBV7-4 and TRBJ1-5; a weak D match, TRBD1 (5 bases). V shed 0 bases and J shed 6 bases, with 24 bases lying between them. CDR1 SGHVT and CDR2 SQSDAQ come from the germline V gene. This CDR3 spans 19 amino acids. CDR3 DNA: TGTGCCAGCAGCTTAGCGGGCCCCGGGGGGGGAAGTTTTGGTCAGCCCCAGCATTTT. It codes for CASSLAGPGGGSFGQPQHF.

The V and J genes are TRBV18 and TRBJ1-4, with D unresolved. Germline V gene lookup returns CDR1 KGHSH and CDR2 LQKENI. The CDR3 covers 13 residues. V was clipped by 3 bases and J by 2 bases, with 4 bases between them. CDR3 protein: CASSPPTNEKLFF. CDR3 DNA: TGTGCCAGCTCACCTCCTACTAATGAAAAACTGTTTTTT. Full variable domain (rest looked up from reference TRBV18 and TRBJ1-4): NAGVMQNPRHLVRRRGQEARLRCSPMKGHSHVYWYRQLPEEGLKFMVYLQKENIIDESGMPKERFSAEFPKEGPSILRIQQVVRGDSAAYFCASSPPTNEKLFFGSGTQLSVL.

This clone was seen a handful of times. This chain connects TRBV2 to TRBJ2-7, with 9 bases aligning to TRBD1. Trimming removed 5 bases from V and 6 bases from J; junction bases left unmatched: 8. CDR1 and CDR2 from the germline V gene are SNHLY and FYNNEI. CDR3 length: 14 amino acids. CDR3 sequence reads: CASSQQGARVEQYF. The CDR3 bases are TGTGCCAGCAGTCAACAGGGGGCTAGAGTCGAGCAGTACTTC.

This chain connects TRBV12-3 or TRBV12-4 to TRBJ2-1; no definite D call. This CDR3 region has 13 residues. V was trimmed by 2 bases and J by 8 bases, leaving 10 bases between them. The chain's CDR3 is CASSLSPRDEQFF. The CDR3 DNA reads TGTGCCAGCAGTTTATCCCCTAGAGATGAGCAGTTCTTC.

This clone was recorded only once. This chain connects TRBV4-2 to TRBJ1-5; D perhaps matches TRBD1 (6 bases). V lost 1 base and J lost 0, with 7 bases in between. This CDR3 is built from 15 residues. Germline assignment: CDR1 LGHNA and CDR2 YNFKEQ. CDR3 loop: CASSQGGHSNQPQHF. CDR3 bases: TGTGCCAGCAGCCAAGGGGGGCATAGCAATCAGCCCCAGCATTTT.

CDR3 protein: CASSSGQGLNYGYTF. The CDR3 DNA sequence: TGTGCCAGCAGCTCCGGACAGGGTCTGAACTATGGCTACACCTTC. V gene TRBV7-9 combines with J gene TRBJ1-2, with TRBD1 matching over 8 bases. The germline V gene encodes CDR1 SEHNR and CDR2 FQNEAQ (reference sequence). The CDR3 contains 15 residues. Trimming at V came to 4 bases and at J to 2 bases, leaving 6 bases not matched to a gene.

The CDR3 DNA sequence: TGTGCCATCAGTGAGAGGCAGGGTGGAGATGAGCAGTTCTTC. It translates to CAISERQGGDEQFF. This chain links TRBV10-3 with TRBJ2-1; TRBD1 might be the D (5 bases). The germline gives CDR1 ENHRY, CDR2 SYGVKD. The V gene lost 2 bases and the J gene lost 8 bases, with 13 bases spanning the gap. This CDR3 region has 14 residues.

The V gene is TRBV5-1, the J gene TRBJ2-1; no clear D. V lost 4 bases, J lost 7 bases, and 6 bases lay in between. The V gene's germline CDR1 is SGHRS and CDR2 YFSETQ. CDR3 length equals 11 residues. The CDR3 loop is CASSPDNEQFF. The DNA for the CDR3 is TGCGCCAGCAGCCCAGATAATGAGCAGTTCTTC.

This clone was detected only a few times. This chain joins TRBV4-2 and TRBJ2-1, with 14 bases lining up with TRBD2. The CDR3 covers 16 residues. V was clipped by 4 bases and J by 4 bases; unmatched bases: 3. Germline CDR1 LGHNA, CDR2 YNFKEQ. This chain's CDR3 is CASSPRLAGGYNEQFF. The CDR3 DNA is TGTGCCAGCAGCCCGAGACTAGCGGGGGGGTACAATGAGCAGTTCTTC.

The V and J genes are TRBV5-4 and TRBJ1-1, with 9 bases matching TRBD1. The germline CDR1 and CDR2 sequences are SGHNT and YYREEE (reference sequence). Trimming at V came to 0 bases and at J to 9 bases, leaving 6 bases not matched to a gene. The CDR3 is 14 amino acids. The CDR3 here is CASSLGGQGAQAFF. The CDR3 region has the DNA TGTGCCAGCAGCTTGGGGGGACAGGGCGCCCAAGCTTTCTTT.

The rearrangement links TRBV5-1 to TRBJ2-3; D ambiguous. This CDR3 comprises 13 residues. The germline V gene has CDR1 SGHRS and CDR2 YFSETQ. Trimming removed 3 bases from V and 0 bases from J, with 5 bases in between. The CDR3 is CASSSTSTDTQYF. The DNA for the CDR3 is TGCGCCAGCAGCTCTACTAGCACAGATACGCAGTATTTT.

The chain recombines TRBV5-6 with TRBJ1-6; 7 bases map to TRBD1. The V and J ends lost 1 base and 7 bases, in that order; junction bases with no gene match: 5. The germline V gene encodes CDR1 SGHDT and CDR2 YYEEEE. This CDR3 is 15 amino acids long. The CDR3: CASSLPGTVNSPLHF. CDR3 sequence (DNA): TGTGCCAGCAGCTTGCCCGGGACAGTGAATTCACCCCTCCACTTT.

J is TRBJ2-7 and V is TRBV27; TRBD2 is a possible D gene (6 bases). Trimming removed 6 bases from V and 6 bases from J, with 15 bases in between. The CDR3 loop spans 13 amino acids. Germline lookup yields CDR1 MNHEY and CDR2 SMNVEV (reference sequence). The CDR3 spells CASSSAGKGEQYF. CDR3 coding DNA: TGTGCCAGCAGCTCCGCGGGGAAGGGCGAGCAGTACTTC.

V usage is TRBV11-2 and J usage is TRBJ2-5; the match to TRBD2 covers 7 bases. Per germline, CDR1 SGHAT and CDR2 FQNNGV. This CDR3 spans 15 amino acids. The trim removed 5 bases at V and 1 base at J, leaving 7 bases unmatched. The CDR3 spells CASSLTAGRQETQYF. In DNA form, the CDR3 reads TGTGCCAGCAGCCTCACAGCGGGACGCCAAGAGACCCAGTACTTC.

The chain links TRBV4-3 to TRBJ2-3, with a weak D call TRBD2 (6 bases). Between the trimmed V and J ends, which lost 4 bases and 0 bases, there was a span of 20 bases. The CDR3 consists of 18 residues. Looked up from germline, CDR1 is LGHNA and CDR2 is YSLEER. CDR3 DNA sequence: TGCGCCAGCAGCCGCATTCGTTTCCCGGGAGTTAGCACAGATACGCAGTATTTT. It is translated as CASSRIRFPGVSTDTQYF.

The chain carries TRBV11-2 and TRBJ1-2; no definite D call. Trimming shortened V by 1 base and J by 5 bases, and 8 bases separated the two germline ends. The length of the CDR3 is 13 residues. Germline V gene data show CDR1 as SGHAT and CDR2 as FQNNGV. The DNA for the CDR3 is TGTGCCAGCAGCTTAGCATCACAGTATGGCTACACCTTC. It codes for CASSLASQYGYTF. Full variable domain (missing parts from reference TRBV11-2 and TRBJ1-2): EAGVAQSPRYKIIEKRQSVAFWCNPISGHATLYWYQQILGQGPKLLIQFQNNGVVDDSQLPKDRFSAERLKGVDSTLKIQPAKLEDSAVYLCASSLASQYGYTFGSGTRLTVV.

This CDR3 reads CAISEPDRGLDYTF. The CDR3 nucleotides are TGTGCCATCAGTGAGCCGGACAGGGGGTTGGACTACACCTTC. This sequence joins TRBV10-3 and TRBJ1-2; 10 nucleotides match TRBD1. Germline CDR1 and CDR2: ENHRY and SYGVKD. This CDR3 comprises 14 residues. The J segment lost 10 bases and the V segment lost 2 bases, leaving 7 bases of the junction unmatched.

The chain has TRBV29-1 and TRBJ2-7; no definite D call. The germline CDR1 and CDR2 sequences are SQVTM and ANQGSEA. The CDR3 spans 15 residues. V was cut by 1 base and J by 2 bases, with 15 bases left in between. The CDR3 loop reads CSVEGSETAPYEQYF. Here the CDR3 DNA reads TGCAGCGTTGAAGGGAGTGAGACCGCGCCCTACGAGCAGTACTTC.

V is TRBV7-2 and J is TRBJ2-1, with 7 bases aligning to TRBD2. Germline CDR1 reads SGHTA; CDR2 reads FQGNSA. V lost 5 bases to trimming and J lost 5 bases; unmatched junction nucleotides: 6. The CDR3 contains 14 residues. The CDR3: CASSARLANNEQFF. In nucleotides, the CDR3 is TGTGCCAGCAGCGCCCGACTAGCCAACAATGAGCAGTTCTTC.

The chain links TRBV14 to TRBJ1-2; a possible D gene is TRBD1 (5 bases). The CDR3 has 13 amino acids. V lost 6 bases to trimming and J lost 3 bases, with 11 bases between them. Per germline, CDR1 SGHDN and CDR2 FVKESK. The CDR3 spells CASSTGIYYGYTF. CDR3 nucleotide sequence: TGTGCCAGCAGTACAGGCATATACTATGGCTACACCTTC.

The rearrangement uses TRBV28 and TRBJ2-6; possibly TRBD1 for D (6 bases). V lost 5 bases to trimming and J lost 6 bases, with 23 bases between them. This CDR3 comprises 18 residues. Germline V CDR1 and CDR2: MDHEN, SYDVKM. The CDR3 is CASSPRTARLSSANVLTF. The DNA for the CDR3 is TGTGCCAGCAGTCCCCGGACAGCCCGTCTGTCGTCGGCCAACGTCCTGACTTTC.

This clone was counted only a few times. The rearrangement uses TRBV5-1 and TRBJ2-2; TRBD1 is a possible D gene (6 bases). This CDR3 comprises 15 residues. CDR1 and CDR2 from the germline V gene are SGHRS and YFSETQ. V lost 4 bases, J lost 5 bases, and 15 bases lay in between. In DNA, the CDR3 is TGCGCCAGCAGCGAGGAGACAGGTACAACCGGGGAGCTGTTTTTT. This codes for CASSEETGTTGELFF.